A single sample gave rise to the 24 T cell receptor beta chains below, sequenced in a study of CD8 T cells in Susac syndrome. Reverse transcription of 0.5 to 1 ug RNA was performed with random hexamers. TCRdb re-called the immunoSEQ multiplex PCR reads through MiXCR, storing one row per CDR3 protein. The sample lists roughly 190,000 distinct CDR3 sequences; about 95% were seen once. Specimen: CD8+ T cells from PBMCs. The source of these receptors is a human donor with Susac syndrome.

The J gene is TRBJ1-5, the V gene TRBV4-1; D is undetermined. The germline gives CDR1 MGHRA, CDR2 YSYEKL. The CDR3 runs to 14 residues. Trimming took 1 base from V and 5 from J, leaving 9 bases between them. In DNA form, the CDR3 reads TGCGCCAGCAGCCAAGGAGAGGGTGATCAGCCCCAGCATTTT. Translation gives CASSQGEGDQPQHF.

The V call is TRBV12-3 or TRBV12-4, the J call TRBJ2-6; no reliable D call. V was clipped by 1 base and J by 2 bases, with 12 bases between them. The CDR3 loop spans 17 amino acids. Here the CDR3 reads CASSLGFGDTGANVLTF. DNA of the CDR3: TGTGCCAGCAGTTTAGGTTTTGGCGACACTGGGGCCAACGTCCTGACTTTC.

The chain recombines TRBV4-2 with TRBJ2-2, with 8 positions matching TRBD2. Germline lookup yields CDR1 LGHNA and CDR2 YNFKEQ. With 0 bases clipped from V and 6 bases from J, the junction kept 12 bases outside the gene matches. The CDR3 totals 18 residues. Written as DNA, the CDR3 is TGTGCCAGCAGCCAAGATGCTGGGCCGGGAGGGCCCTCCGGGGAGCTGTTTTTT. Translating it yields CASSQDAGPGGPSGELFF.

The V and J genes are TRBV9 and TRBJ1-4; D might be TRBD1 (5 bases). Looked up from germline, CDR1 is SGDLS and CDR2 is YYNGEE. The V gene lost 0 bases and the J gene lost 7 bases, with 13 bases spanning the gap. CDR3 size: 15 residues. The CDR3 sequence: CASSVDGALSEKLFF. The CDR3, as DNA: TGTGCCAGCAGCGTAGATGGGGCGCTGAGTGAAAAACTGTTTTTT. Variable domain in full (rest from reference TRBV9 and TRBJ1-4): DSGVTQTPKHLITATGQRVTLRCSPRSGDLSVYWYQQSLDQGLQFLIQYYNGEERAKGNILERFSAQQFPDLHSELNLSSLELGDSALYFCASSVDGALSEKLFFGSGTQLSVL.

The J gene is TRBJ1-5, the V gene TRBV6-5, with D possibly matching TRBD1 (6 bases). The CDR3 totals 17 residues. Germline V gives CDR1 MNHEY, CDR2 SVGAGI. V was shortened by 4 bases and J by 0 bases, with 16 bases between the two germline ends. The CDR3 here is CASSSGQSIYSNQPQHF. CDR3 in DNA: TGTGCCAGCAGTTCGGGACAATCCATTTATAGCAATCAGCCCCAGCATTTT.

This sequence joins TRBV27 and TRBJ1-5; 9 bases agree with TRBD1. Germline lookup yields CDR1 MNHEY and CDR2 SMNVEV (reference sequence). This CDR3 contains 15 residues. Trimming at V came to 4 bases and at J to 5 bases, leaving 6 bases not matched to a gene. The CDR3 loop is CASSSTGGVDQPQHF. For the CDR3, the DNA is TGTGCCAGCAGTTCAACAGGGGGCGTTGATCAGCCCCAGCATTTT.

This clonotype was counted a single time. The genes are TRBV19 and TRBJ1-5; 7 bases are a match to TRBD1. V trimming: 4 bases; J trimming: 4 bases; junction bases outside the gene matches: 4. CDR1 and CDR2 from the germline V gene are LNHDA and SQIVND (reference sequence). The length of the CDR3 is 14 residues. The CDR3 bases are TGTGCCAGTAGTACCCAGGGGGGAAATCAGCCCCAGCATTTT. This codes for CASSTQGGNQPQHF.

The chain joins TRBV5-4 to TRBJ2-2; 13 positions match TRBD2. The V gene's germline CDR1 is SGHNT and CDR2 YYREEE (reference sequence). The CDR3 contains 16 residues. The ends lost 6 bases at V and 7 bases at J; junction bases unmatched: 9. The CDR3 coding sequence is TGTGCCAGCACCCGGACTAGCGGGAGTTTGGGCGGGGAGCTGTTTTTT. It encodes CASTRTSGSLGGELFF. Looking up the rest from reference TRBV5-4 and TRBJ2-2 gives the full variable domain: ETGVTQSPTHLIKTRGQQVTLRCSSQSGHNTVSWYQQALGQGPQFIFQYYREEENGRGNFPPRFSGLQFPNYSSELNVNALELDDSALYLCASTRTSGSLGGELFFGEGSRLTVL.

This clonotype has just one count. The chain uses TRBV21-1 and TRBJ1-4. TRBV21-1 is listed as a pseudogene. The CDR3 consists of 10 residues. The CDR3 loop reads CASKAEKLFF. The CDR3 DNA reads TGTGCCAGCAAGGCAGAAAAACTGTTTTTT.

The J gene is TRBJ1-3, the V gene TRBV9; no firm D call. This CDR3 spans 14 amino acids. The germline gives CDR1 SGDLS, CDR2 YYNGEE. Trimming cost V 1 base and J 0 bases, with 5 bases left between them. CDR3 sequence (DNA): TGTGCCAGCAGCGTACAACTCTCTGGAAACACCATATATTTT. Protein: CASSVQLSGNTIYF.

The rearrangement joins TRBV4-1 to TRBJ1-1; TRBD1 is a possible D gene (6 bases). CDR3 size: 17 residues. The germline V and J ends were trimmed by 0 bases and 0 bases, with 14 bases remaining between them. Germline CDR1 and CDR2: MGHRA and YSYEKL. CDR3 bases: TGCGCCAGCAGCCAAGATCGGATTGGGGGCATGAACACTGAAGCTTTCTTT. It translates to CASSQDRIGGMNTEAFF.

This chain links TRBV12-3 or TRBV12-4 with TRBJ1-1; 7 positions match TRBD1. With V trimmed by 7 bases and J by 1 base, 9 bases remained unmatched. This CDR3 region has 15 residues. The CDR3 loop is CASKYPGQKNTEAFF. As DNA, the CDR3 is TGTGCCAGCAAATATCCGGGACAGAAGAACACTGAAGCTTTCTTT.

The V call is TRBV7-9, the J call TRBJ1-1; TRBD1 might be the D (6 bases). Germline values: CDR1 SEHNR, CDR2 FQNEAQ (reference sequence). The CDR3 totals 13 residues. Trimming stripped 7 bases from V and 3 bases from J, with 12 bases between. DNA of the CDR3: TGTGCCAGCATTCCCCCAGGGGACACTGAAGCTTTCTTT. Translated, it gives CASIPPGDTEAFF.

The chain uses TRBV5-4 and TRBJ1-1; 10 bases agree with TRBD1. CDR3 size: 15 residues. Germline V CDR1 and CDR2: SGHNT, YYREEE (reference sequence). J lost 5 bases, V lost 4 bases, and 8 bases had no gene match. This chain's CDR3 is CASSPMTGGFTEAFF. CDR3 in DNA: TGTGCCAGCAGCCCGATGACAGGGGGCTTTACTGAAGCTTTCTTT. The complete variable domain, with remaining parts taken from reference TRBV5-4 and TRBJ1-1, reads ETGVTQSPTHLIKTRGQQVTLRCSSQSGHNTVSWYQQALGQGPQFIFQYYREEENGRGNFPPRFSGLQFPNYSSELNVNALELDDSALYLCASSPMTGGFTEAFFGQGTRLTVV.

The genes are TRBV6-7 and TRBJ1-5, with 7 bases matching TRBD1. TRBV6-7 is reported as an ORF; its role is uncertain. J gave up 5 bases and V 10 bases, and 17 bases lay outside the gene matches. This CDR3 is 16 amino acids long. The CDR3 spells CANRPPGQRLDQPQHF. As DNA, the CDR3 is TGTGCCAACCGCCCTCCGGGACAGAGGTTGGATCAGCCCCAGCATTTT.

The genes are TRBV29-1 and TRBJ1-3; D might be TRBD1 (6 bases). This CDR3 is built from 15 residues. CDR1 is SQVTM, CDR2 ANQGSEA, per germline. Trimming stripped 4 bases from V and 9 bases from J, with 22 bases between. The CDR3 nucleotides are TGCAGCGTTGGGGGGCAGGGGACCCCCATCGCCACCATATATTTT. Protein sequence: CSVGGQGTPIATIYF.

The CDR3 reads CASSHSGGASNEQFF. The CDR3 DNA reads as TGTGCCAGCAGCCATAGCGGGGGGGCGTCCAATGAGCAGTTCTTC. The chain joins TRBV11-2 to TRBJ2-1, with 11 bases identical to TRBD2. This CDR3 has 15 amino acids. Unmatched junction bases numbered 6, after V lost 5 bases and J lost 6 bases. Germline CDR1 and CDR2: SGHAT and FQNNGV.

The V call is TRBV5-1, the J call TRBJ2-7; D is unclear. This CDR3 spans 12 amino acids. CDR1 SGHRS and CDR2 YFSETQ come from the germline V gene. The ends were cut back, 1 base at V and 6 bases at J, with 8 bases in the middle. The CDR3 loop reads CASSLNGVEQYF. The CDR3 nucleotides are TGCGCCAGCAGCTTGAACGGTGTCGAGCAGTACTTC.

The CDR3 DNA follows: TGTGCCAGCAGTATAGTGAACACTGAAGCTTTCTTT. Translating gives CASSIVNTEAFF. This chain uses TRBV14 with TRBJ1-1; D ambiguous. The CDR3 runs 12 residues. Germline V gene data show CDR1 as SGHDN and CDR2 as FVKESK. V was clipped by 6 bases and J by 0 bases, with 5 bases between them.

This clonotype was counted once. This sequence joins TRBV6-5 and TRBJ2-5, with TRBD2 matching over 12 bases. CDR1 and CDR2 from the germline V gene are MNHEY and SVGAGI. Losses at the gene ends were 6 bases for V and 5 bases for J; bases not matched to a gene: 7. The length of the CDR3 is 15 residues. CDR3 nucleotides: TGTGCCAGCAGGCGCCTAGCGGGGGGGCGGGAGACCCAGTACTTC. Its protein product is CASRRLAGGRETQYF.

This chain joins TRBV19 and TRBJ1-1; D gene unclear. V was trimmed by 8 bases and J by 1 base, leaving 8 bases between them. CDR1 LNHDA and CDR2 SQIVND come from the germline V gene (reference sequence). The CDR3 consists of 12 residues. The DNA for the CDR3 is TGTGCCAGTGGACTGGGGAACACTGAAGCTTTCTTT. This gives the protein CASGLGNTEAFF.

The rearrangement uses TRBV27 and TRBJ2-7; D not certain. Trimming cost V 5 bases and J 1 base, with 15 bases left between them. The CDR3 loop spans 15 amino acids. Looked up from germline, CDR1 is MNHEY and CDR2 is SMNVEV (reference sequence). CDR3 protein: CASSLQRVPSYEQYF. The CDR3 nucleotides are TGTGCCAGCAGTCTACAACGTGTCCCTTCCTACGAGCAGTACTTC.

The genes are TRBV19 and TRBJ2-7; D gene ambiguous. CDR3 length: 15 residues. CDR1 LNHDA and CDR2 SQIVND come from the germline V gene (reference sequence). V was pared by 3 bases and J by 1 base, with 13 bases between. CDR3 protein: CASSISGAYSYEQYF. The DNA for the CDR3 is TGTGCCAGTAGTATCAGTGGCGCATATTCCTACGAGCAGTACTTC.

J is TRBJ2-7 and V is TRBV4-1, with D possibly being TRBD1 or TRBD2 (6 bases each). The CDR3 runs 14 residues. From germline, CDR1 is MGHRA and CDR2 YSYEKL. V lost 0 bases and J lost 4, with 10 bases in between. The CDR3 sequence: CASSQDWGAYEQYF. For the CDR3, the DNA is TGCGCCAGCAGCCAAGATTGGGGGGCATACGAGCAGTACTTC.